Sequencing of this T cell receptor (beta chain) was carried out in a study of T-cell memory formation after mild COVID-19. TCRdb re-called the 5' RACE reads through MiXCR, storing one row per CDR3 protein. The profile shows around 140,000 distinct CDR3 sequences, 15% to 20% of them singletons. This clonotype was found a few times. The sequencing sample was made of PBMCs or a T cell subset sorted from them (not recorded which). The sequence was obtained from an adult woman who had mild COVID-19 (a few samples of this study predate the infection). Cell type and time point are not known.

The DNA of the CDR3 is TGTGCCAGCAGTCCCACATACCCCCTATACAATGAGCAGTTCTTC. Its protein product is CASSPTYPLYNEQFF. V gene TRBV27 combines with J gene TRBJ2-1; no reliable D call. CDR3 length: 15 amino acids. CDR1 is MNHEY and CDR2 is SMNVEV in the germline V gene (reference sequence). With 5 bases removed from V and 4 bases from J, the gap between germline ends came to 15 bases.